This T cell receptor beta chain was retrieved from a study of cytomegalovirus exposure and HLA in healthy donors. Study-wide points: Analyses of presence and absence presupposed an approximately uniform sequencing depth across donors.

PCR involved 60 Vbeta and 13 Jbeta primers. The method was immunoSEQ multiplex PCR; TCRdb's version includes in-frame clones alone and lacks a portion of them. The data hold about 150,000 clones, with about 80% observed a single time. About this clone: Its target is unknown.

CDR3 size: 15 residues. Germline-derived CDR1 and CDR2 are SGHDN and FVKESK. V was clipped by 4 bases and J by 6 bases, with 18 bases between them. V is TRBV14 and J is TRBJ1-1; possible D gene TRBD1, 6 bases. This receptor was identified in a young man in good health and CMV-seronegative. Material for sequencing was PBMCs. The CDR3 sequence is CASSPRTVGWAEAFF. The CDR3 DNA is TGTGCCAGCAGCCCCCGGACAGTCGGATGGGCTGAAGCTTTCTTT.